The 16 T cell receptor beta chains listed next were all sequenced from one sample in a study of blood T cell repertoires in COVID-19. This table comes from immunoSEQ multiplex PCR, and its TCRdb copy is limited to in-frame clones, with some not included. The sample carries nearly 350,000 clones, roughly 87% recorded once. The sample consisted of PBMCs or T cells enriched from blood (not recorded which). The receptors stem from a woman aged 25-40 years who had recovered from COVID-19.

The V call is TRBV18, the J call TRBJ1-2, with a possible D match to TRBD1 (5 bases). The V and J ends lost 3 bases and 3 bases respectively, with 20 bases between them. The germline V gene has CDR1 KGHSH and CDR2 LQKENI. The CDR3 is 17 amino acids. CDR3 amino acids: CASSPTTGFPGDYGYTF. Written as DNA, the CDR3 is TGTGCCAGCTCACCGACTACGGGATTCCCGGGGGACTATGGCTACACCTTC.

The chain employs TRBV19 and TRBJ2-2; 7 nucleotides agree with TRBD1. J lost 6 bases, V lost 7 bases, and 11 bases had no gene match. The germline V gene encodes CDR1 LNHDA and CDR2 SQIVND (reference sequence). The CDR3 totals 15 residues. CDR3: CASTINDRAAGELFF. CDR3 coding DNA: TGTGCCAGTACCATTAACGACAGGGCTGCCGGGGAGCTGTTTTTT.

This sequence joins TRBV5-1 and TRBJ1-3, with D possibly TRBD1 on 6 matching bases. This CDR3 is 15 amino acids long. V was shortened by 4 bases and J by 2 bases, with 13 bases between the two germline ends. In germline, CDR1 is SGHRS, CDR2 YFSETQ. CDR3 loop: CASSEAQGAGNTIYF. CDR3 DNA sequence: TGCGCCAGCAGCGAGGCACAGGGTGCTGGAAACACCATATATTTT.

The rearrangement joins TRBV29-1 to TRBJ2-3; D is possibly TRBD2 (6 bases). The length of the CDR3 is 15 residues. V shed 4 bases and J shed 4 bases, with 18 bases lying between them. The germline gives CDR1 SQVTM, CDR2 ANQGSEA. This CDR3 reads CSVGVAAGKADTQYF. The CDR3, as DNA: TGCAGCGTTGGGGTTGCGGCGGGGAAGGCAGATACGCAGTATTTT.

The chain recombines TRBV11-3 with TRBJ2-5; possibly TRBD1 for D (7 bases). The germline CDR1 and CDR2 sequences are SGHNT and YENEEA. Between the trimmed V and J ends, which lost 5 bases and 7 bases, there was a span of 14 bases. There are 13 residues in the CDR3. DNA of the CDR3: TGTGCCAGCAGCCCAAGACAGGGAGGGACCCAGTACTTC. Translation: CASSPRQGGTQYF.

The J gene is TRBJ1-3, the V gene TRBV11-2; TRBD1 matches 9 bases. V was clipped by 5 bases and J by 2 bases; unmatched bases: 7. Germline-derived CDR1 and CDR2 are SGHAT and FQNNGV. The CDR3 contains 16 residues. CDR3 sequence (DNA): TGTGCCAGCAGCGGCCGACAGGGGGGAACTGGAAACACCATATATTTT. Protein sequence: CASSGRQGGTGNTIYF.

The chain couples TRBV30 to TRBJ1-2; D remains unclear. The CDR3 contains 15 residues. Germline-derived CDR1 and CDR2 are GTSNPN and SVGIG (reference sequence). Trimming shortened V by 3 bases and J by 0 bases, and 14 bases separated the two germline ends. The CDR3: CAWRGRTAANYGYTF. CDR3 DNA sequence: TGTGCCTGGAGGGGGAGAACAGCTGCTAACTATGGCTACACCTTC. Supplemented by reference TRBV30 and TRBJ1-2, the full variable domain reads SQTIHQWPATLVQPVGSPLSLECTVEGTSNPNLYWYRQAAGRGLQLLFYSVGIGQISSEVPQNLSASRPQDRQFILSSKKLLLSDSGFYLCAWRGRTAANYGYTFGSGTRLTVV.

V usage is TRBV6-1 and J usage is TRBJ1-1; 11 positions agree with TRBD1. The CDR3 is 16 amino acids. J was trimmed by 8 bases and V by 6 bases; bases with no gene match: 14. Looked up from germline, CDR1 is MNHNS and CDR2 is SASEGT. The CDR3 spells CASSENPRDRGIEAFF. CDR3 in DNA: TGTGCCAGCAGCGAAAATCCCCGGGACAGGGGGATAGAAGCTTTCTTT.

The chain employs TRBV19 and TRBJ2-1; tentative D call: TRBD2 (6 bases). CDR1 LNHDA and CDR2 SQIVND come from the germline V gene (reference sequence). The CDR3 spans 15 residues. Between the trimmed V and J ends, which lost 4 bases and 0 bases, there was a span of 10 bases. For the CDR3, the DNA is TGTGCCAGTAGTACACTAGCAGACTCCTACAATGAGCAGTTCTTC. Amino acid sequence: CASSTLADSYNEQFF.

J is TRBJ1-5 and V is TRBV5-1, with 7 bases aligning to TRBD1. J lost 6 bases, V lost 2 bases, and 5 bases had no gene match. From germline, CDR1 is SGHRS and CDR2 YFSETQ. The CDR3 runs 14 residues. This CDR3 reads CASSLGGGGQPQHF. The CDR3 nucleotides read TGCGCCAGCAGCTTAGGGGGCGGTGGTCAGCCCCAGCATTTT.

A single count supports this clone. The V gene is TRBV7-9, the J gene TRBJ2-7; D unresolved. V was pared by 0 bases and J by 1 base, with 13 bases between. The germline V gene encodes CDR1 SEHNR and CDR2 FQNEAQ (reference sequence). This CDR3 is 16 amino acids long. The CDR3 here is CASSLAVGIRSYEQYF. CDR3 nucleotide sequence: TGTGCCAGCAGCTTAGCGGTGGGCATTCGGTCCTACGAGCAGTACTTC.

The rearrangement uses TRBV28 and TRBJ1-3; TRBD1 agrees at 8 bases. The CDR3 is made up of 17 amino acids. The ends lost 4 bases at V and 1 base at J; junction bases unmatched: 9. CDR1 and CDR2 (germline): MDHEN, SYDVKM. CDR3 bases: TGTGCCAGCAGTTCGACAGGGGTAATTGGGTCTGGAAACACCATATATTTT. Translating it yields CASSSTGVIGSGNTIYF.

This chain's CDR3 is CASSEAASGIQFF. The CDR3 bases are TGTGCCAGCAGTGAAGCAGCTAGTGGCATTCAGTTCTTC. The chain links TRBV2 to TRBJ2-1; D not resolved. Germline CDR1 is SNHLY and CDR2 is FYNNEI. The CDR3 extends over 13 amino acids. The V gene lost 0 bases and the J gene lost 13 bases, with 13 bases spanning the gap.

This sequence joins TRBV2 and TRBJ2-3; 15 nucleotides line up with TRBD2. Germline CDR1 SNHLY, CDR2 FYNNEI. This CDR3 is built from 17 residues. Unmatched junction bases numbered 7, after V lost 6 bases and J lost 3 bases. The CDR3 sequence is CASSPGTSGGRTDTQYF. The CDR3 nucleotides read TGTGCCAGCAGCCCCGGGACTAGCGGGGGGAGGACAGATACGCAGTATTTT.

The chain joins TRBV28 to TRBJ2-6, with TRBD1 as a possible D gene (6 bases). CDR1 is MDHEN and CDR2 is SYDVKM in the germline V gene. Between the trimmed V and J ends, which lost 6 bases and 3 bases, there was a span of 15 bases. This CDR3 spans 16 amino acids. The CDR3 loop reads CASRTPRGRGANVLTF. The CDR3, as DNA: TGTGCCAGCAGAACCCCCAGGGGCCGTGGGGCCAACGTCCTGACTTTC.

This chain connects TRBV19 to TRBJ2-1; 9 bases agree with TRBD2. This CDR3 spans 20 amino acids. V shed 1 base, J shed 0 bases, and the junction held 13 bases outside the gene matches. CDR1 and CDR2 from the germline V gene are LNHDA and SQIVND (reference sequence). The CDR3 DNA is TGTGCCAGTAGTATAGGGGCAGCGGGGGGTTATACTAGCTCCTACAATGAGCAGTTCTTC. Its protein is CASSIGAAGGYTSSYNEQFF. Full variable domain (remainder filled in from reference TRBV19 and TRBJ2-1): DGGITQSPKYLFRKEGQNVTLSCEQNLNHDAMYWYRQDPGQGLRLIYYSQIVNDFQKGDIAEGYSVSREKKESFPLTVTSAQKNPTAFYLCASSIGAAGGYTSSYNEQFFGPGTRLTVL.